This T cell receptor beta chain derives from a study of blood T cell repertoires in COVID-19. The repertoire was sequenced with immunoSEQ multiplex PCR; TCRdb's copy has only in-frame clones and lacks some. The sample has roughly 180,000 clones, 85% seen once. This clone was seen only a few times. Looked up from germline, CDR1 is SGDLS and CDR2 is YYNGEE. This CDR3 is built from 15 residues. The V and J ends lost 0 bases and 2 bases respectively, with 8 bases between them. What was sequenced was peripheral blood. This clonotype was obtained from a woman between 55 and 75 years old with acute or convalescent COVID-19. The chain uses TRBV9 and TRBJ1-4; TRBD1 is a possible D gene (6 bases). The CDR3 bases are TGTGCCAGCAGCGTAGATAGGGGGACTAATGAAAAACTGTTTTTT. Protein sequence: CASSVDRGTNEKLFF.